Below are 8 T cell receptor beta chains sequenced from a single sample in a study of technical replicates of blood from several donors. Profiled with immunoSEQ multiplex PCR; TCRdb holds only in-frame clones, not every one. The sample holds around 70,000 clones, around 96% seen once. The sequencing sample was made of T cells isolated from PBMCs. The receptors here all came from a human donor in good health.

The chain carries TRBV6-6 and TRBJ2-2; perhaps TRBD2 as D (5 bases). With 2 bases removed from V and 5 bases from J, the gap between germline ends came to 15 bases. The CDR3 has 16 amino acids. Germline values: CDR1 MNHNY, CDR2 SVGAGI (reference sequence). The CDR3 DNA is TGTGCCAGCAGTTACCTTAAGGGAGCAGTTACCGGGGAGCTGTTTTTT. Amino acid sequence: CASSYLKGAVTGELFF.

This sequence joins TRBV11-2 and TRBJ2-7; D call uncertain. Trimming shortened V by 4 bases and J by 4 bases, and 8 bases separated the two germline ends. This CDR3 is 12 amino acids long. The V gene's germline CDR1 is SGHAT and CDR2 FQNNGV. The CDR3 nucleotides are TGTGCCAGCAGCTACTTGTCTTACGAGCAGTACTTC. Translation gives CASSYLSYEQYF.

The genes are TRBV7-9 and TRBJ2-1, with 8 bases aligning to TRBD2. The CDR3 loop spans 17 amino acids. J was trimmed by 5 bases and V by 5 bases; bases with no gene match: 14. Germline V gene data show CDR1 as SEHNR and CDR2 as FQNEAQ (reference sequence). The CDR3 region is CASSEIKGTRRNNEQFF. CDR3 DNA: TGTGCCAGCAGCGAAATAAAAGGGACTAGGAGGAACAATGAGCAGTTCTTC.

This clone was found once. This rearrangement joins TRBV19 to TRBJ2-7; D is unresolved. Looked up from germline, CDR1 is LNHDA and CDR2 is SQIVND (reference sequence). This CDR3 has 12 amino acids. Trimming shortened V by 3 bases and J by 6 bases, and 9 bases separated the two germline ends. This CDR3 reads CASSMSGFEQYF. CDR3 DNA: TGTGCCAGTAGTATGTCGGGTTTCGAGCAGTACTTC.

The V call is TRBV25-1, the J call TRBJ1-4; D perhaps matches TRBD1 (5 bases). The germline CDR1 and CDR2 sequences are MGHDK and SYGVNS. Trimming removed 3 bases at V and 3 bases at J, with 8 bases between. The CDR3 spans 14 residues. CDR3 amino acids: CASSDRGANEKLFF. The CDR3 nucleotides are TGTGCCAGCAGTGACCGGGGGGCTAATGAAAAACTGTTTTTT.

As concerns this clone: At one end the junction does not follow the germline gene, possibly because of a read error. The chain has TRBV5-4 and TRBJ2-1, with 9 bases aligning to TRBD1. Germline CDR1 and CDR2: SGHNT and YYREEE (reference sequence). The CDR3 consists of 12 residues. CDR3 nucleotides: TGTGCCAGCAGCTGGGACCGGGACAGGGAACTCTTC. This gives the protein CASSWDRDRELF.

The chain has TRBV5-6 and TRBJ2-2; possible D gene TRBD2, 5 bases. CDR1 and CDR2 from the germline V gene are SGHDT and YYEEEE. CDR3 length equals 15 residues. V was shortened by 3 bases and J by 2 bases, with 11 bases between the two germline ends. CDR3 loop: CASSWGSSNTGELFF. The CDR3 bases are TGTGCCAGCAGCTGGGGATCTAGCAACACCGGGGAGCTGTTTTTT.

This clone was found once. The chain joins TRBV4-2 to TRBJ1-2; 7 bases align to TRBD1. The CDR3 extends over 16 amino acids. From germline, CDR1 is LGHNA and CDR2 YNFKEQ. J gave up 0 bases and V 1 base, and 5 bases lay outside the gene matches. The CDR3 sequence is CASSQAGTVANYGYTF. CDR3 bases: TGTGCCAGCAGCCAAGCTGGGACAGTAGCTAACTATGGCTACACCTTC.